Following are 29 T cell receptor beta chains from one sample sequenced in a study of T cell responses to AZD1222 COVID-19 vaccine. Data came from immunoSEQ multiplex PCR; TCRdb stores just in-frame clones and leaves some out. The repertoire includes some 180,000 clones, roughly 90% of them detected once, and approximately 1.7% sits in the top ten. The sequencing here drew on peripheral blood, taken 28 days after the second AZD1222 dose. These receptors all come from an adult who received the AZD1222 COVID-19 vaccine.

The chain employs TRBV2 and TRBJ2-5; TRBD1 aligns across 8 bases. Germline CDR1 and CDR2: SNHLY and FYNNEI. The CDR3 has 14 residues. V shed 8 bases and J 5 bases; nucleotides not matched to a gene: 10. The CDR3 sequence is CASLRTGRYETQYF. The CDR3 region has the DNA TGTGCCAGCCTCAGGACAGGGCGGTATGAGACCCAGTACTTC. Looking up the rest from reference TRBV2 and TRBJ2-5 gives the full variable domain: EPEVTQTPSHQVTQMGQEVILRCVPISNHLYFYWYRQILGQKVEFLVSFYNNEISEKSEIFDDQFSVERPDGSNFTLKIRSTKLEDSAMYFCASLRTGRYETQYFGPGTRLLVL.

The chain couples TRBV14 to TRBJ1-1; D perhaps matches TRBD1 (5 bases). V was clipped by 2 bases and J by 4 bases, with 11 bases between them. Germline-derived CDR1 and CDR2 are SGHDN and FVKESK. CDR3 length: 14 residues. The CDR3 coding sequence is TGTGCCAGCAGCCAACAGGGAAGGGTCACTGAAGCTTTCTTT. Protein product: CASSQQGRVTEAFF. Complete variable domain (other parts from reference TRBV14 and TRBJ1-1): EAGVTQFPSHSVIEKGQTVTLRCDPISGHDNLYWYRRVMGKEIKFLLHFVKESKQDESGMPNNRFLAERTGGTYSTLKVQPAELEDSGVYFCASSQQGRVTEAFFGQGTRLTVV.

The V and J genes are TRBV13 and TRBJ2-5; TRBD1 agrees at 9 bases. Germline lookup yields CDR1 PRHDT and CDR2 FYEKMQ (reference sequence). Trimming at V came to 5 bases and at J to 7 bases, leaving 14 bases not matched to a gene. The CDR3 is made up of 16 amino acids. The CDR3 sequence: CASSPSADKDRGTQYF. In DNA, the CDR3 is TGTGCCAGCAGCCCCTCCGCCGACAAGGACAGGGGGACCCAGTACTTC.

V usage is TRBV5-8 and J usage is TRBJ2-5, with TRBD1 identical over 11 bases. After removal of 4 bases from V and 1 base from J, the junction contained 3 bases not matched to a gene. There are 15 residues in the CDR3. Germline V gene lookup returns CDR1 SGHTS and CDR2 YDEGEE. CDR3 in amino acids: CASSLGTGGQETQYF. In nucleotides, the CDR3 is TGTGCCAGCAGCCTCGGGACAGGGGGCCAAGAGACCCAGTACTTC.

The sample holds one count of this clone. CDR3: CASSLAQGSGYTF. The CDR3 coding sequence is TGTGCCAGCAGCTTAGCACAGGGGTCTGGCTACACCTTC. The chain links TRBV7-9 to TRBJ1-2, with 7 nucleotides matching TRBD1. J gave up 7 bases and V 0 bases, and 2 bases lay outside the gene matches. The length of the CDR3 is 13 residues. Germline loops: CDR1 SEHNR, CDR2 FQNEAQ (reference sequence).

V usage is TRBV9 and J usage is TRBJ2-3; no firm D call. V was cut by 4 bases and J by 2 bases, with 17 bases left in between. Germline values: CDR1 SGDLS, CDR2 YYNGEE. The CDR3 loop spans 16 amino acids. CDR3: CASSLPQGLPTDTQYF. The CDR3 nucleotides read TGTGCCAGCAGCCTACCACAAGGGCTTCCCACAGATACGCAGTATTTT.

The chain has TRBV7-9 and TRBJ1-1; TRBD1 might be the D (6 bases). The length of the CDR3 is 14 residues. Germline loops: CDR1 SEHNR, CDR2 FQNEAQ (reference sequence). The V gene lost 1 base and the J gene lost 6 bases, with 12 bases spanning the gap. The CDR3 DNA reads TGTGCCAGCAGCTTAGAATTAAAGGGGGCTGAAGCTTTCTTT. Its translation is CASSLELKGAEAFF.

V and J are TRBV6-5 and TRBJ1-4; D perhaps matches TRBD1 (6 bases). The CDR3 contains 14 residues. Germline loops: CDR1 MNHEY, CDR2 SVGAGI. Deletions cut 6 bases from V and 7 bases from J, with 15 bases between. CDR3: CASSRDPRGEKLFF. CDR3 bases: TGTGCCAGCAGCCGGGACCCCAGGGGTGAAAAACTGTTTTTT.

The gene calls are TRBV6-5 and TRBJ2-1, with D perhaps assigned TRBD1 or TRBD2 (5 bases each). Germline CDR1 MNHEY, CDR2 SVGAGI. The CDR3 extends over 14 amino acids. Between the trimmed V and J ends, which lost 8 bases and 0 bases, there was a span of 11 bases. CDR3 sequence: CASRWGISYNEQFF. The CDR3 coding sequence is TGTGCCAGCCGCTGGGGGATCTCCTACAATGAGCAGTTCTTC.

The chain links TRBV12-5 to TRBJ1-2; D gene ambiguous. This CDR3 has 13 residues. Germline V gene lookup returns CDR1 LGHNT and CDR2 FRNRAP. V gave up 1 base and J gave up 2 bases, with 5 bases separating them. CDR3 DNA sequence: TGTGCTAGTGGTTTGGCGGGAAACTATGGCTACACCTTC. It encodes CASGLAGNYGYTF.

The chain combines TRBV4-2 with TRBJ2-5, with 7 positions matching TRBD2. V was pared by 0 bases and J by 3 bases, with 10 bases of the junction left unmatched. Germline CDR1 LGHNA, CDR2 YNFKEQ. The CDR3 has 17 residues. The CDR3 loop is CASSQDPSGGIEETQYF. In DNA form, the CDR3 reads TGTGCCAGCAGCCAAGATCCATCGGGGGGAATAGAAGAGACCCAGTACTTC.

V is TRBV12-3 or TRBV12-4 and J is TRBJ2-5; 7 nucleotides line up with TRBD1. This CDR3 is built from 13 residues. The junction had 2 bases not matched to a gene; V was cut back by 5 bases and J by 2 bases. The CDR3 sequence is CASSGDRQETQYF. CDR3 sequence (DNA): TGTGCCAGCAGTGGGGACAGACAAGAGACCCAGTACTTC.

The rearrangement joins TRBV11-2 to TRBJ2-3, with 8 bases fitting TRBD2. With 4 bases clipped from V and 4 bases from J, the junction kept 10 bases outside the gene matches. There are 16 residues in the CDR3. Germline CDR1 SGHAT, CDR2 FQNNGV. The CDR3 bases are TGTGCCAGCAGCTCGCAAAGCGGGGGACGGGCAGATACGCAGTATTTT. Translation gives CASSSQSGGRADTQYF.

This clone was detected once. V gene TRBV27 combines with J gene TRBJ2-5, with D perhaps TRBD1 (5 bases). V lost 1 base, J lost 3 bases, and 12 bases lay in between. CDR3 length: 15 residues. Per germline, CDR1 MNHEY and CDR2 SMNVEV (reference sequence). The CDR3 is CASSLWGRLEETQYF. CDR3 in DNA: TGTGCCAGCAGTTTATGGGGCAGGTTGGAAGAGACCCAGTACTTC.

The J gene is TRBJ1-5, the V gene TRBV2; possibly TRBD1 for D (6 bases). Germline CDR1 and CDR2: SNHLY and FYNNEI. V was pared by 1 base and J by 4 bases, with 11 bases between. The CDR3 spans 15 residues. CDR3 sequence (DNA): TGTGCCAGCAGTGAAGAAACAGGGAAAAATCAGCCCCAGCATTTT. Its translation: CASSEETGKNQPQHF.

CDR3 residues: CASSPPGGGPTEAFF. The CDR3, as DNA: TGTGCCAGCTCACCACCGGGCGGGGGACCGACTGAAGCTTTCTTT. The rearrangement uses TRBV18 and TRBJ1-1; D might be TRBD1 (5 bases). The CDR3 runs to 15 residues. The germline V gene encodes CDR1 KGHSH and CDR2 LQKENI. The V gene lost 0 bases and the J gene lost 5 bases, with 13 bases spanning the gap. The whole variable domain, filled in from reference TRBV18 and TRBJ1-1, reads NAGVMQNPRHLVRRRGQEARLRCSPMKGHSHVYWYRQLPEEGLKFMVYLQKENIIDESGMPKERFSAEFPKEGPSILRIQQVVRGDSAAYFCASSPPGGGPTEAFFGQGTRLTVV.

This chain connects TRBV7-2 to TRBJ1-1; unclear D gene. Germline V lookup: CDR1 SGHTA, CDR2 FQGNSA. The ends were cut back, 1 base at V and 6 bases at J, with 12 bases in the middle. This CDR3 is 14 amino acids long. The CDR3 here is CASSLVAGSAEAFF. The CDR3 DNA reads TGTGCCAGCAGCTTAGTGGCGGGATCGGCTGAAGCTTTCTTT.

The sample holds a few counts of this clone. The CDR3 DNA reads TGCGCCAGCAGCCAAGTGTCGCGGGAAACCGGGGAGCTGTTTTTT. Its translation is CASSQVSRETGELFF. The rearrangement joins TRBV4-1 to TRBJ2-2; D possibly corresponds to TRBD2 (6 bases). The CDR3 totals 15 residues. CDR1 and CDR2 from the germline V gene are MGHRA and YSYEKL. The V gene lost 1 base and the J gene lost 5 bases, with 11 bases spanning the gap.

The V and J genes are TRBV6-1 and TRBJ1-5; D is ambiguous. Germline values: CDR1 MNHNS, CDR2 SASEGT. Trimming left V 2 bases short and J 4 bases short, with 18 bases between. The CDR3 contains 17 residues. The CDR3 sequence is CASSEFLRSQGNQPQHF. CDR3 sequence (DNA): TGTGCCAGCAGTGAATTTTTAAGGTCCCAAGGGAATCAGCCCCAGCATTTT.

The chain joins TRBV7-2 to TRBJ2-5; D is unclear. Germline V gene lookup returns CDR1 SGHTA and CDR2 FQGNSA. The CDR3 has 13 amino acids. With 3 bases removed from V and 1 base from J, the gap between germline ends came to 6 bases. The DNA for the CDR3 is TGTGCCAGCAGCTTCTCCAGCCAAGAGACCCAGTACTTC. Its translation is CASSFSSQETQYF. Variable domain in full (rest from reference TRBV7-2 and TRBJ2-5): GAGVSQSPSNKVTEKGKDVELRCDPISGHTALYWYRQSLGQGLEFLIYFQGNSAPDKSGLPSDRFSAERTGGSVSTLTIQRTQQEDSAVYLCASSFSSQETQYFGPGTRLLVL.

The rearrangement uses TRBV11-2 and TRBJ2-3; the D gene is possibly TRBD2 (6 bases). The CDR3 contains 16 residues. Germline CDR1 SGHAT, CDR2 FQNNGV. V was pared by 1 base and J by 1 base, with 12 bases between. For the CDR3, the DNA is TGTGCCAGCAGCTTAGGGAGGGTAAGGGGCACAGATACGCAGTATTTT. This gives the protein CASSLGRVRGTDTQYF.

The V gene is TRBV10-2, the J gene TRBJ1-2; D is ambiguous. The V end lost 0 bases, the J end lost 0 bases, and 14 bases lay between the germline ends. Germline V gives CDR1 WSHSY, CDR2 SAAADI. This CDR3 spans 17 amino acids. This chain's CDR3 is CASSESARRIANYGYTF. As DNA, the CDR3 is TGCGCCAGCAGTGAGTCGGCTCGTAGGATAGCTAACTATGGCTACACCTTC.

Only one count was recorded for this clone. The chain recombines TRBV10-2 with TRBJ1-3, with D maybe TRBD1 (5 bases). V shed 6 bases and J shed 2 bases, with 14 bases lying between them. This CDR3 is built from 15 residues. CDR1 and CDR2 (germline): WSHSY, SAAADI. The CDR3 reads CASSDAGGPGNTIYF. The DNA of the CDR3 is TGCGCCAGCAGCGACGCGGGGGGTCCTGGAAACACCATATATTTT.

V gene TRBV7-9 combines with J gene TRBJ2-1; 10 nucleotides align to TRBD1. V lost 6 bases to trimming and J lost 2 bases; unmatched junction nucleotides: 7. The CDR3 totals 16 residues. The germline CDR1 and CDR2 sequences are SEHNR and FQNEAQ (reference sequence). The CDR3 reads CASSSRQGATYNEQFF. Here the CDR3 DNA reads TGTGCCAGCAGTTCCCGACAGGGGGCCACCTACAATGAGCAGTTCTTC.

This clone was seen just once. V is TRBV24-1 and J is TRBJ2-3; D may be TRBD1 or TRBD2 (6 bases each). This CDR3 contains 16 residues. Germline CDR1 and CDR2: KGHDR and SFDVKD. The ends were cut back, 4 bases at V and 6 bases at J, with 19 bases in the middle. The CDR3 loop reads CATSDPRGVEGDTQYF. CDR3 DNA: TGTGCCACCAGTGACCCGAGGGGGGTAGAGGGGGATACGCAGTATTTT.

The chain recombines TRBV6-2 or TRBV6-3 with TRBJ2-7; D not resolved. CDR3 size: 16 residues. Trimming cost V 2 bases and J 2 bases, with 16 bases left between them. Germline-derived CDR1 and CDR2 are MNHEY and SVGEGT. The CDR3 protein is CASSYGRSKRTYEQYF. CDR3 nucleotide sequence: TGTGCCAGCAGTTACGGCAGGTCAAAAAGGACCTACGAGCAGTACTTC.

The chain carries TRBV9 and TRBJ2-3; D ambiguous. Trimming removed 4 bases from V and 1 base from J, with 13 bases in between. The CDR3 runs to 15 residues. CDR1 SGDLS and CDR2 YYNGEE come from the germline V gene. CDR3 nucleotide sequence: TGTGCCAGCAGCCCCCTGTCCAGTCGCACAGATACGCAGTATTTT. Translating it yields CASSPLSSRTDTQYF.

This CDR3 reads CASSHQGGVEKLFF. The CDR3, as DNA: TGTGCCAGCAGCCACCAGGGGGGGGTGGAAAAACTGTTTTTT. The chain carries TRBV3-1 (or the pseudogene TRBV3-2) and TRBJ1-4, with 7 nucleotides matching TRBD1. This CDR3 has 14 amino acids. Per the germline V gene, CDR1 is LGHDT and CDR2 is YNNKEL (reference sequence). The trim removed 3 bases at V and 8 bases at J, leaving 6 bases unmatched.

The CDR3 protein is CASSLRAGPGELFF. The CDR3 nucleotides read TGTGCCAGCAGCTTGAGGGCAGGGCCCGGGGAGCTGTTTTTT. The chain links TRBV7-9 to TRBJ2-2; D possibly matches TRBD1 or TRBD2 (5 bases each). Trimming left V 3 bases short and J 6 bases short, with 11 bases between. Germline V gives CDR1 SEHNR, CDR2 FQNEAQ (reference sequence). The CDR3 length is 14 residues.